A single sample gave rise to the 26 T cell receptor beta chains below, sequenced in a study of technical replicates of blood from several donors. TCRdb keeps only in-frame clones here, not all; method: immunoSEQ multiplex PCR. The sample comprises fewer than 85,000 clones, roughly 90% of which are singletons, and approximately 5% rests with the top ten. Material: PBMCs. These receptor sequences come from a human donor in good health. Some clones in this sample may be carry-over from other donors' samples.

The CDR3 sequence: CASSRGGFTGELFF. In DNA, the CDR3 is TGTGCCAGCAGTAGGGGAGGGTTCACCGGGGAGCTGTTTTTT. The chain links TRBV7-2 to TRBJ2-2; 7 bases align to TRBD2. The trim removed 6 bases at V and 4 bases at J, leaving 5 bases unmatched. The CDR3 totals 14 residues. The V gene's germline CDR1 is SGHTA and CDR2 FQGNSA.

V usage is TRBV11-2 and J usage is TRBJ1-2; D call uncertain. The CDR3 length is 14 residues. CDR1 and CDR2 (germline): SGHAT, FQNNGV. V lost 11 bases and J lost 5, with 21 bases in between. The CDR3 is CAEGTVKANYGYTF. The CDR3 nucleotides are TGTGCCGAGGGTACGGTCAAGGCAAATTATGGCTACACCTTC.

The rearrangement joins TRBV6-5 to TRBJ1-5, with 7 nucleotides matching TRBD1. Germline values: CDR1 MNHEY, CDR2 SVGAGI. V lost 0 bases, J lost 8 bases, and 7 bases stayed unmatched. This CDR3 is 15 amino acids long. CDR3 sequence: CASSYSGQGVEPQHF. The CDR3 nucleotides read TGTGCCAGCAGTTACTCAGGGCAGGGGGTTGAGCCCCAGCATTTT.

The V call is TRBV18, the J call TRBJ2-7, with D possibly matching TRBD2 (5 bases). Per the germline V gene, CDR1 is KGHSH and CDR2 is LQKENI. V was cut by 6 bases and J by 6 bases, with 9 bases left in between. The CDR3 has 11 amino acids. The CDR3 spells CASSPRAEQYF. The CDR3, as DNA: TGTGCCAGCTCGCCGAGGGCCGAGCAGTACTTC.

The CDR3 reads CASRSGSGELFF. As DNA, the CDR3 is TGTGCCAGCAGATCCGGGTCCGGGGAGCTGTTTTTT. The chain couples TRBV6-6 to TRBJ2-2; D gene ambiguous. The CDR3 has 12 residues. CDR1 MNHNY and CDR2 SVGAGI come from the germline V gene (reference sequence). Trimming cost V 6 bases and J 6 bases, with 8 bases left between them.

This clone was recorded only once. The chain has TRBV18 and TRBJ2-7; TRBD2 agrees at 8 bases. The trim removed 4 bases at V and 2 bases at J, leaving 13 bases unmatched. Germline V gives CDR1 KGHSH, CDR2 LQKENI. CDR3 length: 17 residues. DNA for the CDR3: TGTGCCAGCTCACGAAGCAGCAGCGGGGGCCTTGCCTACGAGCAGTACTTC. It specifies CASSRSSSGGLAYEQYF.

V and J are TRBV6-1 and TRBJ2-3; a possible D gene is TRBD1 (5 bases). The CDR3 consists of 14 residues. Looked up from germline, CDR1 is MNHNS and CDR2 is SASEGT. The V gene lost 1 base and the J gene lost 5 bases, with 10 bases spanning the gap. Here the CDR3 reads CASSEEGVRDTQYF. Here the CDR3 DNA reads TGTGCCAGCAGTGAAGAAGGGGTTAGAGATACGCAGTATTTT.

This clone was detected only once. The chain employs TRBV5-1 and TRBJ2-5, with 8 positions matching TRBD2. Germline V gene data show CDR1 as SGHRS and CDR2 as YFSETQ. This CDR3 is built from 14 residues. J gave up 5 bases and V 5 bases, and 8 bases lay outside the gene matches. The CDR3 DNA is TGCGCCAGCAGTCAGGCGGGGGGCTATGAGACCCAGTACTTC. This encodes CASSQAGGYETQYF.

The CDR3 loop is CASAGGWNTEAFF. In DNA, the CDR3 is TGTGCCTCCGCGGGGGGCTGGAACACTGAAGCTTTCTTT. The chain has TRBV14 and TRBJ1-1; maybe TRBD1 (6 bases). V lost 11 bases and J lost 1, with 14 bases in between. This CDR3 has 13 residues. CDR1 and CDR2 (germline): SGHDN, FVKESK.

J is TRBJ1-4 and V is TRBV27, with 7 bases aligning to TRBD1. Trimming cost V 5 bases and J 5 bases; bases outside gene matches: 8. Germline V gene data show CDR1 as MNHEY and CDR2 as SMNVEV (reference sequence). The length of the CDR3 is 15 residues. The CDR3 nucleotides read TGTGCCAGCAGTCCAATGGGACAGTTGAATGAAAAACTGTTTTTT. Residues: CASSPMGQLNEKLFF.

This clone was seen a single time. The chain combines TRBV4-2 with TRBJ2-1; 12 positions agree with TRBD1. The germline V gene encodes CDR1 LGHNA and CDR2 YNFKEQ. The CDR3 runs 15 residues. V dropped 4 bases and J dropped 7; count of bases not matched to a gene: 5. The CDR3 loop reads CASSPGQGAANEQFF. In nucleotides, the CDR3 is TGTGCCAGCAGCCCGGGACAGGGGGCTGCGAATGAGCAGTTCTTC.

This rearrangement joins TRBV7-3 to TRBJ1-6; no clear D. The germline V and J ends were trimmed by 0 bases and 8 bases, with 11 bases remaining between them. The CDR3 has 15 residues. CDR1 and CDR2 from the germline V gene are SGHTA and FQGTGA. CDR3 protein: CASSLTAGGYSPLHF. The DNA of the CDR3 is TGTGCCAGCAGCTTAACGGCGGGTGGGTATTCACCCCTCCACTTT.

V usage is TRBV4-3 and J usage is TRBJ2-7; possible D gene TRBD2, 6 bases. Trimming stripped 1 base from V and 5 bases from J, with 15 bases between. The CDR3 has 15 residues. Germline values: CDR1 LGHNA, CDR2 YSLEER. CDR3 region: CASSQVVGERDEQYF. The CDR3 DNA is TGCGCCAGCAGCCAAGTAGTGGGCGAGCGGGACGAGCAGTACTTC.

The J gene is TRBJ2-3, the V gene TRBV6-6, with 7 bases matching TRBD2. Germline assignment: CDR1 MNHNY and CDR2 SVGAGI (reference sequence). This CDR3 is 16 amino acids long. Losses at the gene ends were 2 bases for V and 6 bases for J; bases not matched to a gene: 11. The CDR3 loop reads CASSYALAPRGDTQYF. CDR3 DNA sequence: TGTGCCAGCAGTTACGCACTAGCGCCCCGCGGGGATACGCAGTATTTT.

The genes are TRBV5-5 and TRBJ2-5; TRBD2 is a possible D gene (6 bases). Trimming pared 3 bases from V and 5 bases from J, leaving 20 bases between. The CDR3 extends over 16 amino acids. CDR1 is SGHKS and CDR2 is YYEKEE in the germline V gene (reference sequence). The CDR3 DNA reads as TGTGCCAGCAGCTCAAGGGCTGGGGGAGGCGGGGAGACCCAGTACTTC. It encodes CASSSRAGGGGETQYF.

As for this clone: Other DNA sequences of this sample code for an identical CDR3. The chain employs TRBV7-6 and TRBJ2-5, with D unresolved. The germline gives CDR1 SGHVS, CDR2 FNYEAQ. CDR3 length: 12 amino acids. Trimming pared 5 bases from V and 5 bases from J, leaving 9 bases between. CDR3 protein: CASSLNRETQYF. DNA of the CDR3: TGTGCCAGCAGCCTAAATCGGGAGACCCAGTACTTC.

The CDR3 reads CAWSPQRGTTGELFF. CDR3 DNA: TGTGCCTGGAGTCCACAGCGGGGGACCACCGGGGAGCTGTTTTTT. This sequence joins TRBV30 and TRBJ2-2; the match to TRBD2 covers 8 bases. V dropped 2 bases and J dropped 4; count of bases not matched to a gene: 6. The CDR3 totals 15 residues. Germline loops: CDR1 GTSNPN, CDR2 SVGIG (reference sequence).

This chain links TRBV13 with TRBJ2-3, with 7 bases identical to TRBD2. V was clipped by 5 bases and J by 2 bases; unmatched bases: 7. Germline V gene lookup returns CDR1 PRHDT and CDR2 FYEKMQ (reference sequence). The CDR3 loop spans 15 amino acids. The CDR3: CASSPSGLVTDTQYF. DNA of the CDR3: TGTGCCAGCAGCCCTAGTGGACTAGTCACAGATACGCAGTATTTT.

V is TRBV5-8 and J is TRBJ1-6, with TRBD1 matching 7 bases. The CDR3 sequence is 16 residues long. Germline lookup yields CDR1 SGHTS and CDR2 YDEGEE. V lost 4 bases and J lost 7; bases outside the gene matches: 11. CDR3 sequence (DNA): TGTGCCAGCAGCCCTACGAGGAGGGGGCTGAATTCACCCCTCCACTTT. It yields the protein CASSPTRRGLNSPLHF.

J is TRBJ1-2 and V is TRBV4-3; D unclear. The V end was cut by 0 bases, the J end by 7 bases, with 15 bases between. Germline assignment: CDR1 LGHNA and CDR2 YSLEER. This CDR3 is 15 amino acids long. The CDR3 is CASSQDGTGSAGYTF. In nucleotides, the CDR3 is TGCGCCAGCAGCCAAGATGGAACGGGGTCTGCTGGCTACACCTTC.

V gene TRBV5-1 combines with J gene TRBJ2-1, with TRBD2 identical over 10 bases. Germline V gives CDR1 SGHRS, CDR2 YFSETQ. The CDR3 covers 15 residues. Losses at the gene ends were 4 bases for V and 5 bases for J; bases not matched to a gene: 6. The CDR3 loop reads CASSPGTSANNEQFF. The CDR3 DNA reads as TGCGCCAGCAGCCCAGGGACTAGCGCGAACAATGAGCAGTTCTTC.

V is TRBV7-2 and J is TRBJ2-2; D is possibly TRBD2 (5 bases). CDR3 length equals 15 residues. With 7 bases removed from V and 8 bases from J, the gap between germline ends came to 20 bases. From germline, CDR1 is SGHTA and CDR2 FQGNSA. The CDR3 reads CASTLPQTGSGELFF. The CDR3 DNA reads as TGTGCCAGCACCCTACCTCAGACGGGGTCTGGGGAGCTGTTTTTT.

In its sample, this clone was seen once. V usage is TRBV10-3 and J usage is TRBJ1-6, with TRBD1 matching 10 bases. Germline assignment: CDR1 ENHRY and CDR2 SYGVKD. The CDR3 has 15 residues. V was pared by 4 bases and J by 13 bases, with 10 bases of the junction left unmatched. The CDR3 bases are TGTGCCATCAGTGTAGGGGACAGGGGCCAGTTCCCCCTCCACTTT. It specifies CAISVGDRGQFPLHF.

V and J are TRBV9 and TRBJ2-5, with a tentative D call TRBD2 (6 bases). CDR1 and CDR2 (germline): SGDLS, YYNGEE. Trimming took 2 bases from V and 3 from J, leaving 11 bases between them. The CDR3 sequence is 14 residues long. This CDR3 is CASSVPGLEETQYF. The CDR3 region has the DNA TGTGCCAGCAGCGTGCCGGGACTCGAAGAGACCCAGTACTTC.

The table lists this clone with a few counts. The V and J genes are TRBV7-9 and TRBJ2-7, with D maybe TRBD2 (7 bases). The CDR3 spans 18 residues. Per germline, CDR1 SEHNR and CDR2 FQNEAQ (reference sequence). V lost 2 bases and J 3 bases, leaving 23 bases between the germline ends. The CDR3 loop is CASSLHGGSRLADYEQYF. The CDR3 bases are TGTGCCAGCAGCTTACACGGGGGCTCGAGGCTAGCGGACTACGAGCAGTACTTC.

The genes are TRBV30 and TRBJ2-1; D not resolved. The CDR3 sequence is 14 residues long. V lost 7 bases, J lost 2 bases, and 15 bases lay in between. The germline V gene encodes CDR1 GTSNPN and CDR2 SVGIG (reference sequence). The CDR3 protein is CALAVITPYNEQFF. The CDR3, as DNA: TGTGCCTTAGCAGTGATAACCCCCTACAATGAGCAGTTCTTC.